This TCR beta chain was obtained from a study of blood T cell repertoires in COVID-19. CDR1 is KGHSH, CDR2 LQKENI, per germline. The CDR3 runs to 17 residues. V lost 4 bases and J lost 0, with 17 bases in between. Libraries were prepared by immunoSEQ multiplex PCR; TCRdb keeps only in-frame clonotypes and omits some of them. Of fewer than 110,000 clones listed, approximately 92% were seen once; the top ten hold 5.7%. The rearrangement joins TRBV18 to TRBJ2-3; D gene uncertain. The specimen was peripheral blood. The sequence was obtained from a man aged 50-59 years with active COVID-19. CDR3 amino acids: CASSREALSSSTDTQYF. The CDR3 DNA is TGTGCCAGCTCACGTGAGGCCCTCTCCTCAAGCACAGATACGCAGTATTTT.